One and the same sample provided the 30 T cell receptor beta chains below, sequenced in a study of CD8+ T cells in alopecia areata. The treatment is: oral pan-JAK inhibitor, 5-10 mg twice daily. In each case, RNA was isolated and then reverse transcribed into cDNA as the sequencing template. Here immunoSEQ multiplex PCR was the method, and the copy in TCRdb shows in-frame clones only, minus some. The data show some 200,000 clones, over 40% seen once. Sequenced material: CD4+ T cells sorted from blood, taken at approximately week 36, from a patient treated with tofacitinib. Receptor source: a human donor with alopecia areata.

This chain links TRBV11-2 with TRBJ2-7, with TRBD1 matching over 7 bases. The CDR3 runs 14 residues. The V and J ends lost 6 bases and 2 bases, in that order; junction bases with no gene match: 7. CDR1 and CDR2 from the germline V gene are SGHAT and FQNNGV. The CDR3 loop is CASSPRQGPYEQYF. CDR3 nucleotides: TGTGCCAGCAGTCCTAGACAGGGCCCCTACGAGCAGTACTTC.

This chain links TRBV30 with TRBJ1-2, with 8 bases that match TRBD1. V was clipped by 3 bases and J by 0 bases; unmatched bases: 3. Germline CDR1 and CDR2: GTSNPN and SVGIG (reference sequence). This CDR3 comprises 14 residues. The CDR3 region is CAWRGQGPNYGYTF. As DNA, the CDR3 is TGTGCCTGGAGAGGACAGGGCCCTAACTATGGCTACACCTTC.

The chain recombines TRBV25-1 with TRBJ1-2; D uncertain. The V gene's germline CDR1 is MGHDK and CDR2 SYGVNS. V was shortened by 2 bases and J by 6 bases, with 10 bases between the two germline ends. This CDR3 spans 13 amino acids. The CDR3 bases are TGTGCCAGCAGTGAACAGGCTCTTCATGGCTACACCTTC. Translated: CASSEQALHGYTF.

The chain has TRBV5-6 and TRBJ2-7; 7 bases fit TRBD2. The CDR3 runs 15 residues. Germline V gene data show CDR1 as SGHDT and CDR2 as YYEEEE. V shed 0 bases and J 0 bases; nucleotides not matched to a gene: 3. DNA of the CDR3: TGTGCCAGCAGCTTGGATCTAGCGGACTCCTACGAGCAGTACTTC. It codes for CASSLDLADSYEQYF. The full variable domain, completed using reference TRBV5-6 and TRBJ2-7, is DAGVTQSPTHLIKTRGQQVTLRCSPKSGHDTVSWYQQALGQGPQFIFQYYEEEERQRGNFPDRFSGHQFPNYSSELNVNALLLGDSALYLCASSLDLADSYEQYFGPGTRLTVT.

The V and J genes are TRBV4-1 and TRBJ2-1; 11 bases map to TRBD2. This CDR3 has 16 residues. Unmatched junction bases numbered 7, after V lost 3 bases and J lost 6 bases. Germline V CDR1 and CDR2: MGHRA, YSYEKL. CDR3 protein: CASSQATSGSRNEQFF. Here the CDR3 DNA reads TGCGCCAGCAGCCAGGCCACTAGCGGGAGCCGCAATGAGCAGTTCTTC.

The rearrangement links TRBV7-6 to TRBJ2-2, with TRBD2 matching over 12 bases. The CDR3 consists of 17 residues. The germline V gene has CDR1 SGHVS and CDR2 FNYEAQ. Trimming removed 5 bases from V and 6 bases from J; junction bases left unmatched: 10. CDR3 nucleotides: TGTGCCAGCAGCGTCCGACTAGCGGGAGTCTCCCCCGGGGAGCTGTTTTTT. Residues: CASSVRLAGVSPGELFF.

V gene TRBV28 combines with J gene TRBJ1-1, with D perhaps TRBD1 (6 bases). The germline V gene encodes CDR1 MDHEN and CDR2 SYDVKM. The CDR3 length is 12 residues. V lost 4 bases and J 10 bases, leaving 13 bases between the germline ends. The CDR3 nucleotides are TGTGCCAGCAGTTCAAATGACAGGCGAGCTTTCTTT. The encoded protein is CASSSNDRRAFF.

The V gene is TRBV29-1, the J gene TRBJ1-4; 9 nucleotides agree with TRBD1. There are 15 residues in the CDR3. CDR1 is SQVTM and CDR2 is ANQGSEA in the germline V gene. V trimming: 6 bases; J trimming: 5 bases; junction bases outside the gene matches: 10. The chain's CDR3 is CSVTHSGTGNEKLFF. CDR3 DNA: TGCAGCGTCACCCACTCCGGGACAGGGAATGAAAAACTGTTTTTT.

The chain carries TRBV5-4 and TRBJ2-4; 9 positions agree with TRBD1. Looked up from germline, CDR1 is SGHNT and CDR2 is YYREEE (reference sequence). The length of the CDR3 is 14 residues. With 2 bases clipped from V and 11 bases from J, the junction kept 8 bases outside the gene matches. CDR3 residues: CASSLQGARELQYF. The DNA for the CDR3 is TGTGCCAGCAGCTTACAGGGGGCCCGCGAGCTTCAGTACTTC.

This clone occurred once. V usage is TRBV25-1 and J usage is TRBJ2-3, with a weak D call TRBD1 (5 bases). This CDR3 comprises 14 residues. V lost 9 bases and J 3 bases, leaving 16 bases between the germline ends. Germline V gene lookup returns CDR1 MGHDK and CDR2 SYGVNS. The CDR3 here is CASRRLRGTDTQYF. CDR3 DNA sequence: TGTGCCAGTCGTCGGCTTAGGGGTACAGATACGCAGTATTTT.

This clone showed up just a few times. This chain joins TRBV6-1 and TRBJ2-1; 11 nucleotides agree with TRBD2. This CDR3 is built from 15 residues. Germline V gene data show CDR1 as MNHNS and CDR2 as SASEGT. The trim removed 6 bases at V and 3 bases at J, leaving 4 bases unmatched. DNA of the CDR3: TGTGCCAGCAGCCTCGGGACTAGCGGCTACAATGAGCAGTTCTTC. It encodes CASSLGTSGYNEQFF.

In its sample, this clone was seen a few times. This chain uses TRBV6-5 with TRBJ1-1, with a tentative D call TRBD1 (5 bases). The CDR3 loop spans 14 amino acids. V was trimmed by 4 bases and J by 3 bases, leaving 12 bases between them. Germline V gene lookup returns CDR1 MNHEY and CDR2 SVGAGI. The CDR3 sequence: CASSSTGGYTEAFF. As DNA, the CDR3 is TGTGCCAGCAGTTCCACTGGGGGGTACACTGAAGCTTTCTTT.

This chain's CDR3 is CASSYPGGGNEQFF. The CDR3 nucleotides read TGTGCCAGCAGTTACCCCGGAGGCGGTAATGAGCAGTTCTTC. This chain links TRBV28 with TRBJ2-1; a possible D gene is TRBD2 (5 bases). The V gene lost 4 bases and the J gene lost 7 bases, with 14 bases spanning the gap. The CDR3 runs 14 residues. Germline V gene lookup returns CDR1 MDHEN and CDR2 SYDVKM.

This chain joins TRBV30 and TRBJ2-2, with D possibly TRBD1 on 5 matching bases. Trimming cost V 4 bases and J 7 bases, with 16 bases left between them. Germline loops: CDR1 GTSNPN, CDR2 SVGIG (reference sequence). The CDR3 has 14 residues. CDR3: CAWKPLGVGGELFF. The CDR3 nucleotides are TGTGCCTGGAAACCTCTAGGGGTGGGCGGGGAGCTGTTTTTT.

V is TRBV30 and J is TRBJ2-7, with a tentative D call TRBD2 (5 bases). Trimming stripped 0 bases from V and 6 bases from J, with 18 bases between. This CDR3 has 15 residues. From germline, CDR1 is GTSNPN and CDR2 SVGIG (reference sequence). The CDR3 DNA follows: TGTGCCTGGAGTGTAACTCCGGGGAAGAGCATCGAGCAGTACTTC. Residues: CAWSVTPGKSIEQYF.

This clone came up a few times. The chain has TRBV29-1 and TRBJ2-3; the match to TRBD2 covers 8 bases. Germline V CDR1 and CDR2: SQVTM, ANQGSEA. V lost 4 bases and J lost 0; bases outside the gene matches: 3. The CDR3 runs 14 residues. As DNA, the CDR3 is TGCAGCGTTGGTGGCGGGAGGAGCACAGATACGCAGTATTTT. It is translated as CSVGGGRSTDTQYF.

The V gene is TRBV29-1, the J gene TRBJ2-2, with D maybe TRBD2 (5 bases). Germline assignment: CDR1 SQVTM and CDR2 ANQGSEA. The CDR3 has 13 residues. V was pared by 7 bases and J by 0 bases, with 9 bases between. This CDR3 is CSASGSNTGELFF. The CDR3, as DNA: TGCAGCGCCTCGGGATCGAACACCGGGGAGCTGTTTTTT.

There are a few counts of this clone. V usage is TRBV19 and J usage is TRBJ2-3; unclear D gene. V gave up 3 bases and J gave up 0 bases, with 10 bases separating them. Germline V gene lookup returns CDR1 LNHDA and CDR2 SQIVND (reference sequence). The CDR3 spans 15 residues. The CDR3 reads CASSIVGPSTDTQYF. The CDR3 DNA reads as TGTGCCAGTAGTATCGTCGGCCCAAGCACAGATACGCAGTATTTT.

The rearrangement links TRBV9 to TRBJ2-1; D might be TRBD2 (6 bases). The CDR3 loop spans 14 amino acids. Trimming left V 2 bases short and J 6 bases short, with 12 bases between. Germline CDR1 and CDR2: SGDLS and YYNGEE. The CDR3 here is CASSVRAGFNEQFF. As DNA, the CDR3 is TGTGCCAGCAGCGTCCGGGCGGGATTCAATGAGCAGTTCTTC. The entire variable domain, with the rest obtained from reference TRBV9 and TRBJ2-1, is as follows: DSGVTQTPKHLITATGQRVTLRCSPRSGDLSVYWYQQSLDQGLQFLIQYYNGEERAKGNILERFSAQQFPDLHSELNLSSLELGDSALYFCASSVRAGFNEQFFGPGTRLTVL.

The V call is TRBV9, the J call TRBJ2-5; D possibly corresponds to TRBD1 (6 bases). Germline lookup yields CDR1 SGDLS and CDR2 YYNGEE. The CDR3 extends over 15 amino acids. V was trimmed by 4 bases and J by 3 bases, leaving 16 bases between them. The CDR3 reads CASSIPRGGKETQYF. The CDR3 nucleotides read TGTGCCAGCAGCATCCCCCGAGGGGGTAAAGAGACCCAGTACTTC.

This clone was found many times. V gene TRBV9 combines with J gene TRBJ1-1, with D perhaps TRBD1 (5 bases). The CDR3 has 13 residues. Trimming cost V 1 base and J 3 bases, with 7 bases left between them. Germline V gene data show CDR1 as SGDLS and CDR2 as YYNGEE. The CDR3 spells CASSVLGDTEAFF. Here the CDR3 DNA reads TGTGCCAGCAGCGTATTGGGGGACACTGAAGCTTTCTTT. Based on the CDR3 plus reference TRBV9 and TRBJ1-1, the full variable domain is DSGVTQTPKHLITATGQRVTLRCSPRSGDLSVYWYQQSLDQGLQFLIQYYNGEERAKGNILERFSAQQFPDLHSELNLSSLELGDSALYFCASSVLGDTEAFFGQGTRLTVV.

The table lists this clone with a few counts. A read error is the likely source, as a far larger clone sits one nucleotide away. The V gene is TRBV7-9, the J gene TRBJ1-2; the match to TRBD1 covers 7 bases. The trim removed 5 bases at V and 2 bases at J, leaving 2 bases unmatched. This CDR3 is 13 amino acids long. Germline V gene sequence: CDR1 SEHNR, CDR2 FQNEAQ (reference sequence). DNA for the CDR3: TGTGCCAGCAGCCCGACAGGGAACTATGGCTACACCTTC. Amino acids: CASSPTGNYGYTF.

The chain links TRBV29-1 to TRBJ2-5; 7 nucleotides line up with TRBD1. In germline, CDR1 is SQVTM, CDR2 ANQGSEA. The CDR3 contains 14 residues. With V trimmed by 6 bases and J by 5 bases, 12 bases remained unmatched. The CDR3 DNA reads as TGCAGCGTCGCACCGGGACAGTCAGGGGAGACCCAGTACTTC. This translates into CSVAPGQSGETQYF.

In the case of this clone: Within the sample, other DNA sequences also encode this same CDR3. The V gene is TRBV11-2, the J gene TRBJ1-1; no definite D call. The CDR3 loop spans 13 amino acids. V lost 5 bases and J lost 0, with 7 bases in between. The germline V gene has CDR1 SGHAT and CDR2 FQNNGV. In nucleotides, the CDR3 is TGTGCCAGCAGCCTGGAAGTGAACACTGAAGCTTTCTTT. This codes for CASSLEVNTEAFF.

This chain uses TRBV14 with TRBJ2-4, with D unresolved. V lost 0 bases to trimming and J lost 6 bases, with 0 bases between them. The CDR3 consists of 11 residues. Germline V gene data show CDR1 as SGHDN and CDR2 as FVKESK. This chain's CDR3 is CASSQENIQYF. CDR3 bases: TGTGCCAGCAGCCAAGAAAACATTCAGTACTTC.

The J gene is TRBJ2-5, the V gene TRBV7-2; TRBD1 agrees at 7 bases. CDR1 is SGHTA, CDR2 FQGNSA, per germline. The CDR3 covers 16 residues. Trimming at V came to 3 bases and at J to 5 bases, leaving 12 bases not matched to a gene. CDR3 sequence (DNA): TGTGCCAGCAGCTTTACCGGAACAGGGGCCAGGGAGACCCAGTACTTC. Translating gives CASSFTGTGARETQYF.

Only a few counts were recorded for this clone. The sample carries other DNA sequences with the same CDR3. The chain recombines TRBV4-3 with TRBJ2-7; no clear D gene. Trimming shortened V by 0 bases and J by 4 bases, and 4 bases separated the two germline ends. Germline assignment: CDR1 LGHNA and CDR2 YSLEER. This CDR3 has 12 residues. In DNA, the CDR3 is TGCGCCAGCAGCCAAGAAGGGTACGAGCAGTACTTC. This gives the protein CASSQEGYEQYF.

The rearrangement uses TRBV15 and TRBJ2-5, with 10 bases matching TRBD2. CDR1 and CDR2 from the germline V gene are LNHNV and YYDKDF (reference sequence). V dropped 1 base and J dropped 7; count of bases not matched to a gene: 3. The CDR3 extends over 14 amino acids. Here the CDR3 DNA reads TGTGCCACCAGCAGAGGGACTAGCGGCACGACCCAGTACTTC. It translates to CATSRGTSGTTQYF.

The J gene is TRBJ2-7, the V gene TRBV6-6; D is perhaps TRBD1 (6 bases). In germline, CDR1 is MNHNY, CDR2 SVGAGI (reference sequence). V lost 2 bases and J 2 bases, leaving 16 bases between the germline ends. The CDR3 covers 16 residues. CDR3 DNA sequence: TGTGCCAGCAGTTACCTACAACCGACAGGAGCCTACGAGCAGTACTTC. Amino acids: CASSYLQPTGAYEQYF.

The CDR3 here is CASSLGEFGNSPLHF. DNA for the CDR3: TGCGCCAGCAGCTTGGGGGAATTCGGTAATTCACCCCTCCACTTT. This chain connects TRBV5-1 to TRBJ1-6, with D hard to call. Trimming cost V 0 bases and J 6 bases, with 10 bases left between them. The CDR3 length is 15 residues. Germline lookup yields CDR1 SGHRS and CDR2 YFSETQ.